One and the same sample provided the 21 T cell receptor beta chains below, sequenced in a study of response to subunit inactivated influenza vaccine. Each CDR3 protein gets one entry after TCRdb re-called the RT-PCR reads with MiXCR. The profile covers about 480,000 distinct CDR3 sequences, with roughly 9.7% appearing a single time and roughly 12% taken by the ten largest. Specimen: PBMCs from blood, collected more than 35 days after vaccination. Source of these receptors: a man aged 50 or older who received an inactivated influenza vaccine.

This clonotype was seen more than once but under ten times. This chain joins TRBV29-1 and TRBJ1-2; D is unresolved. Trimming cost V 3 bases and J 6 bases, with 5 bases left between them. This CDR3 is built from 10 residues. The germline V gene encodes CDR1 SQVTM and CDR2 ANQGSEA. CDR3 DNA: TGCAGCGTTGAGATGAATGGCTACACCTTC. Its protein product is CSVEMNGYTF.

This clonotype has just a few counts. The J gene is TRBJ2-1, the V gene TRBV24-1; 7 positions agree with TRBD2. V shed 9 bases, J shed 11 bases, and the junction held 12 bases outside the gene matches. Germline loops: CDR1 KGHDR, CDR2 SFDVKD. The length of the CDR3 is 13 residues. The chain's CDR3 is CATAASGERQQFF. Written as DNA, the CDR3 is TGTGCCACCGCCGCTAGCGGAGAACGGCAGCAGTTCTTC.

This clonotype was found a few times. The chain combines TRBV7-9 with TRBJ2-3; 10 bases are shared with TRBD2. CDR3 size: 15 residues. The germline V gene has CDR1 SEHNR and CDR2 FQNEAQ (reference sequence). V lost 5 bases to trimming and J lost 2 bases; unmatched junction nucleotides: 4. The CDR3 DNA reads as TGTGCCAGCAGCCCTAGCGGGAGTATCACAGATACGCAGTATTTT. This translates into CASSPSGSITDTQYF.

This clonotype has a handful of counts. The CDR3 sequence is CASSPPGQGRTGELFF. CDR3 nucleotide sequence: TGTGCCAGCTCACCACCGGGACAGGGCAGGACCGGGGAGCTGTTTTTT. The chain joins TRBV18 to TRBJ2-2; TRBD1 agrees at 9 bases. Trimming removed 0 bases from V and 5 bases from J; junction bases left unmatched: 4. Germline CDR1 is KGHSH and CDR2 is LQKENI. There are 16 residues in the CDR3.

This clonotype occurred once. The V gene is TRBV11-1, the J gene TRBJ1-1, with a tentative D call TRBD1 (5 bases). Germline assignment: CDR1 SGHAT and CDR2 FQDESV (reference sequence). The CDR3 is made up of 13 amino acids. V was trimmed by 5 bases and J by 8 bases, leaving 15 bases between them. The CDR3, as DNA: TGTGCCAGCAGCCGTCAGCGCGGGACGGAAGCTTTCTTT. Translated: CASSRQRGTEAFF.

Here the CDR3 reads CASTSQDGELFF. The DNA of the CDR3 is TGTGCCAGTACTTCCCAGGACGGGGAGCTGTTTTTT. V is TRBV19 and J is TRBJ2-2; D gene ambiguous. V was pared by 7 bases and J by 7 bases, with 10 bases between. The germline gives CDR1 LNHDA, CDR2 SQIVND (reference sequence). The CDR3 covers 12 residues.

CDR3 in amino acids: CASSQLYTDTQYF. As DNA, the CDR3 is TGTGCCAGCAGCCAACTTTACACAGATACGCAGTATTTT. This chain uses TRBV11-1 with TRBJ2-3; no firm D call. V gave up 5 bases and J gave up 2 bases, with 8 bases separating them. This CDR3 region has 13 residues. CDR1 and CDR2 from the germline V gene are SGHAT and FQDESV (reference sequence).

This clonotype was found a few times. The rearrangement uses TRBV27 and TRBJ2-1; 8 bases match TRBD2. The V segment lost 3 bases and the J segment 1 base; nucleotides outside the gene matches: 8. Germline V CDR1 and CDR2: MNHEY, SMNVEV (reference sequence). The CDR3 consists of 17 residues. The CDR3 region has the DNA TGTGCCAGCAGTTTCGTTGGAAGCGGGAGATCCTACAATGAGCAGTTCTTC. As protein: CASSFVGSGRSYNEQFF.

This clonotype was seen ten or more times. CDR3 protein: CASSQEGKHEQFF. CDR3 sequence (DNA): TGCGCCAGCAGCCAAGAGGGGAAGCATGAGCAGTTCTTC. The rearrangement joins TRBV4-3 to TRBJ2-1; no clear D gene. Trimming removed 0 bases at V and 8 bases at J, with 8 bases between. Germline CDR1 and CDR2: LGHNA and YSLEER. CDR3 length: 13 residues.

Only a few counts were recorded for this clonotype. This rearrangement joins TRBV7-2 to TRBJ2-1, with 9 bases fitting TRBD1. J gave up 6 bases and V 5 bases, and 8 bases lay outside the gene matches. The CDR3 is 15 amino acids. Germline V gene sequence: CDR1 SGHTA, CDR2 FQGNSA. CDR3 residues: CASSRGQGLSNEQFF. CDR3 in DNA: TGTGCCAGCAGCAGGGGACAGGGCTTGAGCAATGAGCAGTTCTTC.

The chain uses TRBV2 and TRBJ1-1; perhaps TRBD1 as D (6 bases). The V gene lost 1 base and the J gene lost 0 bases, with 9 bases spanning the gap. This CDR3 has 15 amino acids. Per germline, CDR1 SNHLY and CDR2 FYNNEI. Here the CDR3 DNA reads TGTGCCAGCAGTGAAGTAAGACAGGTGAACACTGAAGCTTTCTTT. It is translated as CASSEVRQVNTEAFF.

This clonotype turned up a few times. The J gene is TRBJ1-1, the V gene TRBV12-3 or TRBV12-4; D unresolved. Trimming removed 4 bases at V and 2 bases at J, with 11 bases between. The CDR3 consists of 14 residues. The CDR3 region has the DNA TGTGCCAGCAGTTCTTGGGCATCTAACACTGAAGCTTTCTTT. It specifies CASSSWASNTEAFF.

This clonotype was counted only a few times. CDR3 sequence (DNA): TGCGCCACCGGAACGACGGGGGCCTCCTACAATGAGCAGTTCTTC. Translated, it gives CATGTTGASYNEQFF. The gene calls are TRBV5-1 and TRBJ2-1; either TRBD1 or TRBD2 may supply D (6 bases each). This CDR3 contains 15 residues. V was pared by 9 bases and J by 0 bases, with 16 bases between. Germline CDR1 is SGHRS and CDR2 is YFSETQ.

The chain employs TRBV3-1 and TRBJ2-3, with D maybe TRBD1 (6 bases). The CDR3 is made up of 14 amino acids. The V end lost 3 bases, the J end lost 2 bases, and 9 bases lay between the germline ends. The germline V gene encodes CDR1 LGHDT and CDR2 YNNKEL (reference sequence). The CDR3 protein is CASSHGTHTDTQYF. The CDR3 region has the DNA TGTGCCAGCAGCCACGGGACACACACAGATACGCAGTATTTT.

This clonotype was found a few times. This chain connects TRBV14 to TRBJ2-2; D possibly corresponds to TRBD2 (6 bases). Germline-derived CDR1 and CDR2 are SGHDN and FVKESK. The CDR3 sequence is 14 residues long. Trimming cost V 0 bases and J 7 bases, with 9 bases left between them. The CDR3 DNA follows: TGTGCCAGCAGCCAAGAATGGGGGGTCGGGGAGCTGTTTTTT. Encoded protein: CASSQEWGVGELFF.

This clonotype turned up a few times. This chain connects TRBV7-6 to TRBJ2-1, with D possibly being TRBD2 (6 bases). This CDR3 has 17 amino acids. The V and J ends lost 4 bases and 2 bases respectively, with 18 bases between them. Germline assignment: CDR1 SGHVS and CDR2 FNYEAQ. CDR3 sequence (DNA): TGTGCCAGCAGCTCTCGGATGGGGGGTTATACCTACAATGAGCAGTTCTTC. Its protein is CASSSRMGGYTYNEQFF.

The chain uses TRBV4-3 and TRBJ1-4, with D perhaps TRBD1 (5 bases). The CDR3 runs 15 residues. V was pared by 0 bases and J by 11 bases, with 16 bases between. CDR1 and CDR2 (germline): LGHNA, YSLEER. CDR3 DNA: TGCGCCAGCAGCCAAGAGATGGGGGGACTTAGTAAACTGTTTTTT. Residues: CASSQEMGGLSKLFF.

This clonotype turned up a few times. The chain employs TRBV15 and TRBJ1-3, with D maybe TRBD1 (6 bases). Trimming pared 5 bases from V and 2 bases from J, leaving 13 bases between. CDR3 length: 15 amino acids. In germline, CDR1 is LNHNV, CDR2 YYDKDF (reference sequence). The chain's CDR3 is CATSQGTAAGNTIYF. The DNA for the CDR3 is TGTGCCACCAGCCAGGGGACCGCTGCTGGAAACACCATATATTTT.

This clonotype was observed a few times. The chain has TRBV2 and TRBJ2-5; 7 bases agree with TRBD1. Trimming took 4 bases from V and 3 from J; bases not matched to a gene: 2. CDR1 SNHLY and CDR2 FYNNEI come from the germline V gene. The CDR3 consists of 13 residues. The CDR3 DNA reads TGTGCCAGCAGTGGACAGGGCGAAGAGACCCAGTACTTC. This translates into CASSGQGEETQYF.

The chain recombines TRBV14 with TRBJ2-7; TRBD1 matches at 9 bases. J was trimmed by 6 bases and V by 4 bases; bases with no gene match: 10. The germline gives CDR1 SGHDN, CDR2 FVKESK. CDR3 length: 15 residues. The chain's CDR3 is CASSLVQGQGGEQYF. The CDR3 DNA reads as TGTGCCAGCAGCCTCGTACAGGGACAGGGAGGCGAGCAGTACTTC.

This clonotype was counted a few times. The chain uses TRBV28 and TRBJ1-4; D not certain. CDR1 and CDR2 (germline): MDHEN, SYDVKM. The V end was cut by 6 bases, the J end by 9 bases, with 11 bases between. The CDR3 sequence is 12 residues long. CDR3 residues: CASRAGSQKLFF. The CDR3 nucleotides read TGTGCCAGCAGAGCCGGGTCCCAAAAACTGTTTTTT. The variable domain in full, with the rest retrieved from reference TRBV28 and TRBJ1-4, is DVKVTQSSRYLVKRTGEKVFLECVQDMDHENMFWYRQDPGLGLRLIYFSYDVKMKEKGDIPEGYSVSREKKERFSLILESASTNQTSMYLCASRAGSQKLFFGSGTQLSVL.